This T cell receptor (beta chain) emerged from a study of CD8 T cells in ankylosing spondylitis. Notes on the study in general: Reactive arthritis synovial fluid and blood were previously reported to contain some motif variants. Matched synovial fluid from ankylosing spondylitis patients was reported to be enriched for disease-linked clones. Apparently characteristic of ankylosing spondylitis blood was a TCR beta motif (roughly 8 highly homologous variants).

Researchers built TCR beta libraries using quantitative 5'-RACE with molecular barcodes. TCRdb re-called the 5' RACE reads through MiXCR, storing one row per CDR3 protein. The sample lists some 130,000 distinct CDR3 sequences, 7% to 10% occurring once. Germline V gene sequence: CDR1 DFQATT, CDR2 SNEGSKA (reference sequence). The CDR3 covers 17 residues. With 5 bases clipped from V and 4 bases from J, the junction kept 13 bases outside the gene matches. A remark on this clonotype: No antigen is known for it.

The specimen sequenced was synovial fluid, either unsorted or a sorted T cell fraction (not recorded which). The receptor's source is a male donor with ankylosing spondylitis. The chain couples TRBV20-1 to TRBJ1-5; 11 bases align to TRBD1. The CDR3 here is CSASGQGANYGNQPQHF. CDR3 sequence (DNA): TGCAGTGCTTCCGGACAGGGGGCGAATTATGGAAATCAGCCCCAGCATTTT.